This TCR beta chain originates from a study of T cells in Graves' hyperthyroidism and ophthalmopathy. For the study at large: Peripheral blood was obtained at initial diagnosis, preceding any treatment. General study findings and limits: Blood also showed most of the thyroid clonotypes that were expanded above 0.001.

At least ten counts were recorded for this clonotype. The antigen is undetermined. CDR3 length equals 15 residues. The V end was cut by 3 bases, the J end by 3 bases, with 16 bases between. Germline CDR1 reads SGHRS; CDR2 reads YFSETQ. What was amplified from RNA transcripts were TCR beta CDR3 regions. TCR CDR3 underwent first-round RT-PCR with the HTBI primer set. TCRdb itself ran the multiplex PCR reads through MiXCR, one entry per CDR3 protein. The table lists hundreds of thousands of distinct CDR3 sequences, less than 25% of them singletons, with 34% in the top ten. Each diagnosis drew on symptoms, thyroxine, TRAb, thyroid ultrasound and orbital computed tomography findings.

The clonotype comes from a man aged 30 to 39 with Graves' ophthalmopathy. Sequencing was done on a sample of blood. The J gene is TRBJ2-7, the V gene TRBV5-1; D assignment may be TRBD1 or TRBD2 (7 bases each). The CDR3 reads CASSSSGTAGYEQYF. The CDR3 coding sequence is TGCGCCAGCAGCTCCAGCGGGACAGCAGGCTACGAGCAGTACTTC.